Listed here is a single T cell receptor (beta chain). Deletions cut 7 bases from V and 1 base from J, with 11 bases between. The germline CDR1 and CDR2 sequences are MNHNY and SVGAGI (reference sequence). The CDR3 runs 14 residues. The data originate from a study of blood T cell repertoires in COVID-19. Study in general: Acute-phase and convalescent COVID-19 samples originated in the United States, Italy and Spain. Nucleic acid was either cDNA or gDNA, and it came from T cells, B-cell-depleted T cells, or PBMCs.

Original analysis: Nucleated cell number was recorded as an estimate derived from reference gene primer amplification. TCRdb's table, derived via immunoSEQ multiplex PCR, lists solely in-frame clones and lacks some. V and J calls and clone size come straight from that table; D and trimming were deduced from the DNA. The sample shows about 100,000 clones, roughly 80% of them seen only once. V is TRBV6-6 and J is TRBJ1-3; D not certain. Source material: peripheral blood. The source is a man in his 70s with active or convalescent COVID-19. CDR3 amino acids: CASMAAESGNTIYF. In DNA, the CDR3 is TGTGCCAGCATGGCCGCTGAATCTGGAAACACCATATATTTT.